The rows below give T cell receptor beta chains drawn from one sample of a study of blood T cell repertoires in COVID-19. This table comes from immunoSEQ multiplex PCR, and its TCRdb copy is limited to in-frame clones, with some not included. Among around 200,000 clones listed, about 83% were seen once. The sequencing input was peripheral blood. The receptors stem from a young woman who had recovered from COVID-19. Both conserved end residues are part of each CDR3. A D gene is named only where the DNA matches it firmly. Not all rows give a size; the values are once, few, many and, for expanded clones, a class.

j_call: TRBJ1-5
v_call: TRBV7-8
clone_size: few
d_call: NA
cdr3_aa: CASSLGALGSNQPQHF
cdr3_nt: TGTGCCAGCAGCTTAGGGGCATTGGGTAGCAATCAGCCCCAGCATTTT

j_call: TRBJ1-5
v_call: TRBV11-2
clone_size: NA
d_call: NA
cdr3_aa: CASSLEGGDQPQHF
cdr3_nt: TGTGCCAGCAGCTTAGAGGGCGGGGATCAGCCCCAGCATTTT

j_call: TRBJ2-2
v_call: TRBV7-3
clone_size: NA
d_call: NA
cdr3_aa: CASREFGVTGELFF
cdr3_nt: TGTGCCAGCCGGGAATTCGGGGTCACCGGGGAGCTGTTTTTT

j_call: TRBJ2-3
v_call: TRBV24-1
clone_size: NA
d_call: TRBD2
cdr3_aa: CATSDPGTSGDTQYF
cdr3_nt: TGTGCCACCAGTGATCCAGGGACTAGCGGAGATACGCAGTATTTT

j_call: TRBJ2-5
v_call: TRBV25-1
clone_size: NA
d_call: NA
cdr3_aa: CASSHRRGTGETQYF
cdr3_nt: TGTGCCAGCAGCCACCGCAGGGGAACCGGAGAGACCCAGTACTTC

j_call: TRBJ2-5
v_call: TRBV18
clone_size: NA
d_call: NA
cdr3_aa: CASSQAQNQETQYF
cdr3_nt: TGTGCCAGCTCCCAGGCTCAGAACCAAGAGACCCAGTACTTC

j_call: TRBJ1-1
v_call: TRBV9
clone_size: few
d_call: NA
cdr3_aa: CASSGNGRFGTEAFF
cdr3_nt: TGTGCCAGCAGCGGGAATGGGCGCTTTGGCACTGAAGCTTTCTTT

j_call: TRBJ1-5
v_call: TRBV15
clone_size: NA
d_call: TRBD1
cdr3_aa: CATSTTGASNQPQHF
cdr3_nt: TGTGCCACCAGCACGACAGGGGCCAGCAATCAGCCCCAGCATTTT

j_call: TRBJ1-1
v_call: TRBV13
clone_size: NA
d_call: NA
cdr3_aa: CASSLDMSGVHHTEAFF
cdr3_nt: TGTGCCAGCAGCTTAGACATGTCAGGGGTCCACCACACTGAAGCTTTCTTT

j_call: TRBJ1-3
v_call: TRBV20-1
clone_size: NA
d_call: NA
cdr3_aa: CSATRENTIYF
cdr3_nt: TGCAGTGCTACCCGAGAGAACACCATATATTTT

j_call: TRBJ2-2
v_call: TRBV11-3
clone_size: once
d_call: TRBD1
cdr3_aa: CASSSGTVTGELFF
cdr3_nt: TGTGCCAGCAGCTCGGGGACAGTGACCGGGGAGCTGTTTTTT

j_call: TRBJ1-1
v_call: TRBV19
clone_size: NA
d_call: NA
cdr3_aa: CASSISGRGTEAFF
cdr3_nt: TGTGCCAGTAGTATCAGTGGGCGAGGGACTGAAGCTTTCTTT

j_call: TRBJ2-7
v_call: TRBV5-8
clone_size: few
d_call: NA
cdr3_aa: CASSSQPEGGRSSYEQYF
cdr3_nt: TGTGCCAGCAGCTCCCAACCCGAGGGGGGGCGAAGCTCCTACGAGCAGTACTTC

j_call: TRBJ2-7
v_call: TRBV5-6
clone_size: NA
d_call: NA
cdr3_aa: CASSPGAGEQYF
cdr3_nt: TGTGCCAGCAGCCCCGGAGCAGGGGAGCAGTACTTC

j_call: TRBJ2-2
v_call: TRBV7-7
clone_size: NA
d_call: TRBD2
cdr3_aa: CASSLEAGIGELFF
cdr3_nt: TGTGCCAGCAGCTTAGAAGCGGGGATCGGGGAGCTGTTTTTT

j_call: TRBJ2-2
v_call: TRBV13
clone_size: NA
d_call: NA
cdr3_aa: CASSPRTKRVTGELFF
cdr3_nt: TGTGCCAGCAGCCCCCGGACTAAAAGGGTAACCGGGGAGCTGTTTTTT

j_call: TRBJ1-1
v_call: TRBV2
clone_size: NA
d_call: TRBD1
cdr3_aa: CASSESAGGFNTEAFF
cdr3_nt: TGTGCCAGCAGTGAAAGCGCAGGGGGCTTTAACACTGAAGCTTTCTTT

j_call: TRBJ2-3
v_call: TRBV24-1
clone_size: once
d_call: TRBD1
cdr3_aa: CATSETGNTDTQYF
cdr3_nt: TGTGCCACCAGTGAGACAGGGAACACAGATACGCAGTATTTT

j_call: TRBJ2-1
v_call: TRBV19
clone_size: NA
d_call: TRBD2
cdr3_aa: CASSTRTSGATYNEQFF
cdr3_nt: TGTGCCAGTAGTACGAGGACTAGCGGGGCCACCTACAATGAGCAGTTCTTC

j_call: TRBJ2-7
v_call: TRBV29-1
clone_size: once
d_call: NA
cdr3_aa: CSVVSGIGSYEQYF
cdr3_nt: TGCAGCGTTGTCTCGGGTATTGGGTCCTACGAGCAGTACTTC

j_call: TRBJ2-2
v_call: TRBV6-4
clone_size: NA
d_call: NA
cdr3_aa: CASSERATNTGELFF
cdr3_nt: TGTGCCAGCAGTGAGCGTGCGACGAACACCGGGGAGCTGTTTTTT